A selection of T cell receptor beta chains follows, all from one sample in a study of blood T cells in healthy people across ages. TCRdb called the 5' RACE reads again in MiXCR, with one record for every CDR3 protein. This table has around 970,000 distinct CDR3 sequences, roughly 51% appearing once. Sequenced material: blood. These TCRs come from a woman in her sixties in good health. Each CDR3 is given with its conserved first and last residue. D genes are given only for firm matches. Not every row has a clone size; where given, it reads once, few, many or a size class.

CDR3 protein: CSATRTGPEEEQFF
CDR3 DNA: TGCAGTGCTACCCGGACAGGACCCGAGGAGGAGCAGTTCTTC
D gene: TRBD1
J gene: TRBJ2-1
clone size: -
V gene: TRBV20-1

CDR3 protein: CASSQPGTTEQYF
CDR3 DNA: TGCGCCAGCAGCCAACCCGGGACTACAGAGCAGTACTTC
D gene: TRBD2
J gene: TRBJ2-7
clone size: few
V gene: TRBV4-3

CDR3 protein: CASSSIQGRSGLYEQYF
CDR3 DNA: TGTGCCAGCAGTTCTATACAGGGGAGGTCTGGTCTCTACGAGCAGTACTTC
D gene: -
J gene: TRBJ2-7
clone size: -
V gene: TRBV28

CDR3 protein: CANSHNVDRDFIYLAKNIQYF
CDR3 DNA: TGTGCCAACAGCCACAACGTGGACAGGGATTTTATCTACCTGGCCAAAAACATTCAGTACTTC
D gene: TRBD1
J gene: TRBJ2-4
clone size: -
V gene: TRBV7-8

CDR3 protein: CSVVIRSRDTEAFF
CDR3 DNA: TGCAGCGTTGTTATTCGCTCAAGGGACACTGAAGCTTTCTTT
D gene: -
J gene: TRBJ1-1
clone size: few
V gene: TRBV29-1

CDR3 protein: CSALQMGLAGGPSYEQYF
CDR3 DNA: TGCAGTGCTCTACAGATGGGACTAGCGGGAGGTCCGTCCTACGAGCAGTACTTC
D gene: TRBD2
J gene: TRBJ2-7
clone size: -
V gene: TRBV20-1

CDR3 protein: CASRESGRYEQYF
CDR3 DNA: TGTGCCAGCAGAGAGAGCGGGCGCTACGAGCAGTACTTC
D gene: -
J gene: TRBJ2-7
clone size: few
V gene: TRBV6-1

CDR3 protein: CASSLGASGGQETQYF
CDR3 DNA: TGTGCCAGCAGCTTAGGGGCTAGCGGGGGACAAGAGACCCAGTACTTC
D gene: TRBD2
J gene: TRBJ2-5
clone size: -
V gene: TRBV7-7

CDR3 protein: CASTSLGASLNTQYF
CDR3 DNA: TGTGCCAGCACCTCCCTTGGGGCCTCTCTAAATACGCAGTATTTT
D gene: -
J gene: TRBJ2-3
clone size: once
V gene: TRBV2

CDR3 protein: CSVGEDWIQYF
CDR3 DNA: TGCAGCGTTGGGGAGGATTGGATTCAGTACTTC
D gene: -
J gene: TRBJ2-4
clone size: -
V gene: TRBV29-1

CDR3 protein: CASSYLPGQGQPQHF
CDR3 DNA: TGTGCCAGCAGTTACCTACCCGGGCAAGGGCAGCCCCAGCATTTT
D gene: -
J gene: TRBJ1-5
clone size: -
V gene: TRBV6-2/TRBV6-3

CDR3 protein: CASRTDYEQYF
CDR3 DNA: TGTGCCAGCAGAACGGATTACGAGCAGTACTTC
D gene: -
J gene: TRBJ2-7
clone size: few
V gene: TRBV7-2

CDR3 protein: CASSPTLSTDTQYF
CDR3 DNA: TGTGCCAGCAGTCCAACCCTCAGCACAGATACGCAGTATTTT
D gene: -
J gene: TRBJ2-3
clone size: few
V gene: TRBV12-3/TRBV12-4

CDR3 protein: CASSFMSGNQPQHF
CDR3 DNA: TGTGCCAGCAGTTTTATGTCTGGCAATCAGCCCCAGCATTTT
D gene: -
J gene: TRBJ1-5
clone size: -
V gene: TRBV28

CDR3 protein: CASRDGGGPDIQYF
CDR3 DNA: TGTGCCAGCAGGGATGGGGGAGGGCCAGACATTCAGTACTTC
D gene: TRBD2
J gene: TRBJ2-4
clone size: -
V gene: TRBV7-9

CDR3 protein: CSAHGGLAEAKPYEQYF
CDR3 DNA: TGCAGTGCCCACGGGGGACTAGCGGAAGCAAAACCCTACGAGCAGTACTTC
D gene: TRBD2
J gene: TRBJ2-7
clone size: few
V gene: TRBV20-1

CDR3 protein: CASSFQEGYEQYF
CDR3 DNA: TGTGCCAGCAGTTTCCAAGAGGGCTACGAGCAGTACTTC
D gene: -
J gene: TRBJ2-7
clone size: -
V gene: TRBV27

CDR3 protein: CASSVEGGSTDTQYF
CDR3 DNA: TGTGCCAGCAGCGTAGAGGGGGGGTCCACAGATACGCAGTATTTT
D gene: -
J gene: TRBJ2-3
clone size: -
V gene: TRBV9

CDR3 protein: CASSLVRRQSGGYTF
CDR3 DNA: TGTGCCAGCAGCTTAGTACGGCGGCAGTCTGGTGGCTACACCTTC
D gene: -
J gene: TRBJ1-2
clone size: -
V gene: TRBV7-9

CDR3 protein: CSASRGLAGVGEQYF
CDR3 DNA: TGCAGTGCTAGCCGCGGACTAGCGGGAGTTGGGGAGCAGTACTTC
D gene: TRBD2
J gene: TRBJ2-5
clone size: -
V gene: TRBV20-1

CDR3 protein: CASSQQQGDTQYF
CDR3 DNA: TGCGCCAGCAGCCAACAGCAGGGAGATACGCAGTATTTT
D gene: -
J gene: TRBJ2-3
clone size: few
V gene: TRBV4-3

CDR3 protein: CSTSPLGLAGVNEQFF
CDR3 DNA: TGCAGTACCTCCCCATTGGGACTAGCGGGGGTGAATGAGCAGTTCTTC
D gene: TRBD2
J gene: TRBJ2-1
clone size: few
V gene: TRBV20-1

CDR3 protein: CASSRAGLAGYEQYF
CDR3 DNA: TGTGCCAGCAGCCGAGCCGGACTAGCGGGGTACGAGCAGTACTTC
D gene: TRBD2
J gene: TRBJ2-7
clone size: -
V gene: TRBV9

CDR3 protein: CSASPARWPYNEQFF
CDR3 DNA: TGCAGTGCTAGTCCGGCCCGGTGGCCCTACAATGAGCAGTTCTTC
D gene: -
J gene: TRBJ2-1
clone size: -
V gene: TRBV20-1

CDR3 protein: CAWGRDNYGYTF
CDR3 DNA: TGTGCCTGGGGGAGGGATAACTATGGCTACACCTTC
D gene: -
J gene: TRBJ1-2
clone size: once
V gene: TRBV30

CDR3 protein: CASRLTGTYEQYF
CDR3 DNA: TGTGCCAGCAGATTGACAGGTACCTACGAGCAGTACTTC
D gene: -
J gene: TRBJ2-7
clone size: -
V gene: TRBV12-3/TRBV12-4

CDR3 protein: CASSLGKAETQYF
CDR3 DNA: TGTGCCAGCAGCTTAGGGAAAGCAGAGACCCAGTACTTC
D gene: -
J gene: TRBJ2-5
clone size: many
V gene: TRBV13

CDR3 protein: CASSERGGKSTQYF
CDR3 DNA: TGTGCCAGCAGTGAACGCGGCGGGAAGAGTACGCAGTATTTT
D gene: -
J gene: TRBJ2-3
clone size: -
V gene: TRBV2

CDR3 protein: CASSSFGGSSYEQYF
CDR3 DNA: TGCGCCAGCAGCTCCTTCGGAGGGTCCTCCTACGAGCAGTACTTC
D gene: -
J gene: TRBJ2-7
clone size: -
V gene: TRBV5-1

CDR3 protein: CASSLSVSDTQYF
CDR3 DNA: TGTGCCAGCAGCTTATCGGTTTCAGATACGCAGTATTTT
D gene: -
J gene: TRBJ2-3
clone size: -
V gene: TRBV7-9

CDR3 protein: CASSQGTGLNYGYTF
CDR3 DNA: TGCGCCAGCAGCCAAGGGACAGGGCTTAACTATGGCTACACCTTC
D gene: TRBD1
J gene: TRBJ1-2
clone size: -
V gene: TRBV4-1

CDR3 protein: CASNLLLGPTNQPQHF
CDR3 DNA: TGTGCCAGCAACTTGTTATTGGGGCCCACTAATCAGCCCCAGCATTTT
D gene: -
J gene: TRBJ1-5
clone size: -
V gene: TRBV12-3/TRBV12-4

CDR3 protein: CASSPRESYEQYF
CDR3 DNA: TGCGCCAGCAGCCCGCGGGAATCCTACGAGCAGTACTTC
D gene: -
J gene: TRBJ2-7
clone size: few
V gene: TRBV4-1

CDR3 protein: CASSLSTGPEAFF
CDR3 DNA: TGTGCCAGCAGCTTATCGACAGGGCCTGAAGCTTTCTTT
D gene: TRBD1
J gene: TRBJ1-1
clone size: -
V gene: TRBV7-2

CDR3 protein: CASSLGDSFQETQYF
CDR3 DNA: TGTGCCAGCAGTTTAGGGGATAGCTTCCAAGAGACCCAGTACTTC
D gene: -
J gene: TRBJ2-5
clone size: many
V gene: TRBV12-3/TRBV12-4